These 7 T cell receptor beta chains were all obtained from the same sample, sequenced in a study of neurological immune-mediated disorders. MiXCR was run by TCRdb on the 5' RACE reads, yielding one entry per CDR3 protein. The sample shows more than 35,000 distinct CDR3 sequences, under 3.5% of them seen only once. The specimen was PBMCs. The receptor source for this set is a woman aged 45 to 65 with multiple sclerosis.

There are many counts of this clonotype. The chain employs TRBV6-1 and TRBJ1-3; D call uncertain. V shed 2 bases and J shed 0 bases, with 8 bases lying between them. The CDR3 loop spans 15 amino acids. The germline gives CDR1 MNHNS, CDR2 SASEGT. DNA for the CDR3: TGTGCCAGCAGTGAACTCTCCAACTCTGGAAACACCATATATTTT. Its translation: CASSELSNSGNTIYF.

This clonotype occurred many times. The chain couples TRBV20-1 to TRBJ1-5; D ambiguous. This CDR3 comprises 13 residues. Germline V gene lookup returns CDR1 DFQATT and CDR2 SNEGSKA (reference sequence). Between the trimmed V and J ends, which lost 6 bases and 9 bases, there was a span of 18 bases. CDR3 nucleotide sequence: TGCAGTGCAGTCCTAGGGAGGAAGGGGCCCCAGCATTTT. The encoded protein is CSAVLGRKGPQHF.

At least ten counts were recorded for this clonotype. This chain links TRBV7-9 with TRBJ2-2; TRBD1 agrees at 7 bases. V was clipped by 5 bases and J by 3 bases; unmatched bases: 15. CDR3 length equals 18 residues. The germline CDR1 and CDR2 sequences are SEHNR and FQNEAQ (reference sequence). In DNA, the CDR3 is TGTGCCAGCAGCCAGAAGCAGGGGTACAGGGGAGACACCGGGGAGCTGTTTTTT. This encodes CASSQKQGYRGDTGELFF.

This clonotype was recorded at least ten times. This chain connects TRBV7-2 to TRBJ2-3; 13 nucleotides agree with TRBD2. Germline CDR1 reads SGHTA; CDR2 reads FQGNSA. The CDR3 consists of 16 residues. Trimming removed 1 base from V and 6 bases from J; junction bases left unmatched: 4. The CDR3 bases are TGTGCCAGCAGCTTAGGACTAGCGGGGGGCCGGGATACGCAGTATTTT. It encodes CASSLGLAGGRDTQYF.

This clonotype came up many times. This sequence joins TRBV14 and TRBJ1-2; D gene ambiguous. CDR1 and CDR2 from the germline V gene are SGHDN and FVKESK. There are 14 residues in the CDR3. V dropped 4 bases and J dropped 5 bases, with 14 bases sitting between them. The CDR3 coding sequence is TGTGCCAGCAGCCCCCCGGGCCAAGGGTATGGCTACACCTTC. It specifies CASSPPGQGYGYTF.

This clonotype has at least ten counts. The chain couples TRBV2 to TRBJ1-5; D is ambiguous. V lost 3 bases and J 9 bases, leaving 12 bases between the germline ends. The length of the CDR3 is 13 residues. In germline, CDR1 is SNHLY, CDR2 FYNNEI. CDR3 amino acids: CASSEDLDRPQHF. CDR3 DNA sequence: TGTGCCAGCAGTGAGGACCTCGATCGGCCCCAGCATTTT.

This clonotype was picked up many times. The chain joins TRBV20-1 to TRBJ1-2, with 11 bases identical to TRBD1. With V trimmed by 5 bases and J by 3 bases, 11 bases remained unmatched. This CDR3 contains 16 residues. Germline V lookup: CDR1 DFQATT, CDR2 SNEGSKA (reference sequence). CDR3 in DNA: TGCAGTGCTGCCTTACGAGGACAGGGGGCATACTATGGCTACACCTTC. Its protein product is CSAALRGQGAYYGYTF.